Sequencing of this T cell receptor (beta chain) was carried out in a study of CD8 T cells in ankylosing spondylitis. Study observations and caveats: Seemingly characteristic of ankylosing spondylitis blood was a TCR beta motif consisting of 7 or 8 highly homologous variants.

Germline V lookup: CDR1 SGHAT, CDR2 FQNNGV. The CDR3 covers 14 residues. Trimming cost V 1 base and J 4 bases, with 11 bases left between them. There are a few counts of this clonotype. No antigen is known for it. TCRdb reprocessed the 5' RACE reads with MiXCR, giving one entry per CDR3 protein. The profile covers 200,000 to 250,000 distinct CDR3 sequences, with around 10% appearing a single time and under 8% taken by the ten largest. This clonotype was obtained from a male donor with ankylosing spondylitis or in good health (not recorded which). The chain couples TRBV11-2 to TRBJ2-7, with a weak D call TRBD1 (5 bases). Sequencing was done on a sample of blood, either unsorted or a sorted T cell fraction (not recorded which). For the CDR3, the DNA is TGTGCCAGCAGCTTAGCGGACAAGGGTTACGAGCAGTACTTC. Translated: CASSLADKGYEQYF.